A selection of T cell receptor beta chains follows, all from one sample in a study of T cell changes during pregnancy in multiple sclerosis. Assay used: immunoSEQ multiplex PCR; TCRdb lists only in-frame clones, some missing. The data contain tens of thousands of clones, around 90% of them singletons. This specimen consisted of CD4+ T cells from peripheral blood mononuclear cells, obtained before pregnancy. The receptors derive from a female donor with multiple sclerosis, enrolled in a pregnancy study. The CDR3 runs from the conserved cysteine through the conserved F or W. D genes are given only for firm matches. Only some rows state a clone size, as once, few, many or a class for expanded clones.

>TRBV25-1|NA|TRBJ1-1|NA
CAHPGSLNTEAFF
TGTGCCCATCCGGGGTCCTTGAACACTGAAGCTTTCTTT
>TRBV11-1|NA|TRBJ1-2|TRBD1
CASSWDSTYGYTF
TGTGCCAGCAGCTGGGACAGTACCTATGGCTACACCTTC
>TRBV28|NA|TRBJ1-6|TRBD1
CASSLWGQGPPLHF
TGTGCCAGCAGTTTATGGGGACAGGGCCCACCCCTCCACTTT
>TRBV19|NA|TRBJ2-6|TRBD2
CASRPSGSGANVLTF
TGTGCCAGTAGACCTAGCGGCTCTGGGGCCAACGTCCTGACTTTC
>TRBV5-4|NA|TRBJ2-3|TRBD2
CASSLGGGETDTQYF
TGTGCCAGCAGCTTAGGCGGGGGGGAGACAGATACGCAGTATTTT
>TRBV7-2|few|TRBJ1-1|NA
CASSSRAGAPAFF
TGTGCCAGCAGCTCCCGGGCGGGTGCTCCAGCTTTCTTT
>TRBV5-1|NA|TRBJ1-1|NA
CASSLGMNTEAFF
TGCGCCAGCAGCTTGGGTATGAACACTGAAGCTTTCTTT
>TRBV7-3|NA|TRBJ2-5|NA
CASSLDAGQTPGTQYF
TGTGCCAGCAGCTTAGATGCGGGACAGACCCCAGGGACCCAGTACTTC
>TRBV5-1|NA|TRBJ1-1|NA
CASSSQGQNTEAFF
TGCGCCAGCAGTTCCCAGGGACAGAACACTGAAGCTTTCTTT
>TRBV7-2|NA|TRBJ2-7|TRBD2
CASSLVGAAGYEQYF
TGTGCCAGCAGCTTAGTAGGTGCAGCGGGGTACGAGCAGTACTTC
>TRBV6-1|NA|TRBJ2-6|NA
CASSGTAVVPSTSGANVLTF
TGTGCCAGCAGTGGGACAGCCGTAGTGCCTTCCACGTCTGGGGCCAACGTCCTGACTTTC
>TRBV18|NA|TRBJ2-5|TRBD1
CASSQGQGPQETQYF
TGTGCCAGCTCTCAGGGACAGGGCCCACAAGAGACCCAGTACTTC
>TRBV21-1|once|TRBJ2-1|NA
CASSRRGGAQYEQFF
TGTGCCAGCAGCAGAAGGGGGGGGGCGCAGTATGAGCAGTTCTTC
>TRBV7-3|NA|TRBJ2-3|NA
CASSLRGRAQDTQYF
TGTGCCAGCAGCCTACGGGGTAGGGCCCAGGATACGCAGTATTTT